Following are 2 T cell receptor beta chains from one sample sequenced in a study of regulatory T cells in long-lasting Graves disease (dated by TCRdb to about 2021). In light of the paper, this sample's time point label describes: newly diagnosed GD, antithyroid drugs for less than 3 months. For both TCR sequencing and RNA sequencing, RNA was extracted from PBMCs using TRIzol. The receptor library was made with multiplex PCR. The sequencer listed for this sample is Illumina HiSeq 4000. TCR beta libraries were built with iRepertoire HTBI primers and Arm-PCR amplification of CDR3 regions. TCRdb redid the processing of the public reads, applying fastp at Q25 and MiXCR, and retained in-frame beta chains. Here each entry gathers all rows of one CDR3 protein and keeps the most common genes and DNA. The table for this sample lists fewer than 400,000 distinct CDR3 sequences; 15% to 20% of them were counted only once. The ten largest clones capture around 37% of the sample.

The input for sequencing was peripheral blood mononuclear cells (PBMCs), taken at new diagnosis, from a patient treated with antithyroid drugs. The receptors were sampled from a female donor with Graves disease.

The V gene is TRBV12-3 or TRBV12-4, the J gene TRBJ2-5; 8 positions agree with TRBD2. This CDR3 comprises 15 residues. J was trimmed by 3 bases and V by 6 bases; bases with no gene match: 9. The CDR3 here is CASRAGGGSEETQYF. The CDR3, as DNA: TGTGCCAGCAGGGCGGGAGGTGGGTCCGAAGAGACCCAGTACTTC.

This clonotype showed up many times. The chain has TRBV12-5 and TRBJ2-1; tentatively, D is TRBD1 (6 bases). The CDR3 consists of 16 residues. The germline V gene encodes CDR1 LGHNT and CDR2 FRNRAP. Trimming pared 4 bases from V and 0 bases from J, leaving 13 bases between. For the CDR3, the DNA is TGTGCTAGTGGTTCGCGAACAGGGAGCTCCTACAATGAGCAGTTCTTC. It codes for CASGSRTGSSYNEQFF.